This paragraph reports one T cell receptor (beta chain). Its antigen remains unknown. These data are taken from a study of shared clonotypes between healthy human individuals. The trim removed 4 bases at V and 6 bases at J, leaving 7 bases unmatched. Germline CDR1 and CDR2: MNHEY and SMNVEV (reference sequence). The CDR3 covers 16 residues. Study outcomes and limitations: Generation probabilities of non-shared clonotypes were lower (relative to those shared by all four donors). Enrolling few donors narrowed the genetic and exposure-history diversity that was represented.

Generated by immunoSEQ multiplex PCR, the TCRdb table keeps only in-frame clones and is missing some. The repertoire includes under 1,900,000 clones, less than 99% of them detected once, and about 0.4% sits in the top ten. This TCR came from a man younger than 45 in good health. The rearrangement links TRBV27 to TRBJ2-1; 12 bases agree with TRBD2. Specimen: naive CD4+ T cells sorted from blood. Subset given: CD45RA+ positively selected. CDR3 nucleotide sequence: TGTGCCAGCAGTTCCCTTCCTAGCGGGAGGGCCAATGAGCAGTTCTTC. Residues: CASSSLPSGRANEQFF.